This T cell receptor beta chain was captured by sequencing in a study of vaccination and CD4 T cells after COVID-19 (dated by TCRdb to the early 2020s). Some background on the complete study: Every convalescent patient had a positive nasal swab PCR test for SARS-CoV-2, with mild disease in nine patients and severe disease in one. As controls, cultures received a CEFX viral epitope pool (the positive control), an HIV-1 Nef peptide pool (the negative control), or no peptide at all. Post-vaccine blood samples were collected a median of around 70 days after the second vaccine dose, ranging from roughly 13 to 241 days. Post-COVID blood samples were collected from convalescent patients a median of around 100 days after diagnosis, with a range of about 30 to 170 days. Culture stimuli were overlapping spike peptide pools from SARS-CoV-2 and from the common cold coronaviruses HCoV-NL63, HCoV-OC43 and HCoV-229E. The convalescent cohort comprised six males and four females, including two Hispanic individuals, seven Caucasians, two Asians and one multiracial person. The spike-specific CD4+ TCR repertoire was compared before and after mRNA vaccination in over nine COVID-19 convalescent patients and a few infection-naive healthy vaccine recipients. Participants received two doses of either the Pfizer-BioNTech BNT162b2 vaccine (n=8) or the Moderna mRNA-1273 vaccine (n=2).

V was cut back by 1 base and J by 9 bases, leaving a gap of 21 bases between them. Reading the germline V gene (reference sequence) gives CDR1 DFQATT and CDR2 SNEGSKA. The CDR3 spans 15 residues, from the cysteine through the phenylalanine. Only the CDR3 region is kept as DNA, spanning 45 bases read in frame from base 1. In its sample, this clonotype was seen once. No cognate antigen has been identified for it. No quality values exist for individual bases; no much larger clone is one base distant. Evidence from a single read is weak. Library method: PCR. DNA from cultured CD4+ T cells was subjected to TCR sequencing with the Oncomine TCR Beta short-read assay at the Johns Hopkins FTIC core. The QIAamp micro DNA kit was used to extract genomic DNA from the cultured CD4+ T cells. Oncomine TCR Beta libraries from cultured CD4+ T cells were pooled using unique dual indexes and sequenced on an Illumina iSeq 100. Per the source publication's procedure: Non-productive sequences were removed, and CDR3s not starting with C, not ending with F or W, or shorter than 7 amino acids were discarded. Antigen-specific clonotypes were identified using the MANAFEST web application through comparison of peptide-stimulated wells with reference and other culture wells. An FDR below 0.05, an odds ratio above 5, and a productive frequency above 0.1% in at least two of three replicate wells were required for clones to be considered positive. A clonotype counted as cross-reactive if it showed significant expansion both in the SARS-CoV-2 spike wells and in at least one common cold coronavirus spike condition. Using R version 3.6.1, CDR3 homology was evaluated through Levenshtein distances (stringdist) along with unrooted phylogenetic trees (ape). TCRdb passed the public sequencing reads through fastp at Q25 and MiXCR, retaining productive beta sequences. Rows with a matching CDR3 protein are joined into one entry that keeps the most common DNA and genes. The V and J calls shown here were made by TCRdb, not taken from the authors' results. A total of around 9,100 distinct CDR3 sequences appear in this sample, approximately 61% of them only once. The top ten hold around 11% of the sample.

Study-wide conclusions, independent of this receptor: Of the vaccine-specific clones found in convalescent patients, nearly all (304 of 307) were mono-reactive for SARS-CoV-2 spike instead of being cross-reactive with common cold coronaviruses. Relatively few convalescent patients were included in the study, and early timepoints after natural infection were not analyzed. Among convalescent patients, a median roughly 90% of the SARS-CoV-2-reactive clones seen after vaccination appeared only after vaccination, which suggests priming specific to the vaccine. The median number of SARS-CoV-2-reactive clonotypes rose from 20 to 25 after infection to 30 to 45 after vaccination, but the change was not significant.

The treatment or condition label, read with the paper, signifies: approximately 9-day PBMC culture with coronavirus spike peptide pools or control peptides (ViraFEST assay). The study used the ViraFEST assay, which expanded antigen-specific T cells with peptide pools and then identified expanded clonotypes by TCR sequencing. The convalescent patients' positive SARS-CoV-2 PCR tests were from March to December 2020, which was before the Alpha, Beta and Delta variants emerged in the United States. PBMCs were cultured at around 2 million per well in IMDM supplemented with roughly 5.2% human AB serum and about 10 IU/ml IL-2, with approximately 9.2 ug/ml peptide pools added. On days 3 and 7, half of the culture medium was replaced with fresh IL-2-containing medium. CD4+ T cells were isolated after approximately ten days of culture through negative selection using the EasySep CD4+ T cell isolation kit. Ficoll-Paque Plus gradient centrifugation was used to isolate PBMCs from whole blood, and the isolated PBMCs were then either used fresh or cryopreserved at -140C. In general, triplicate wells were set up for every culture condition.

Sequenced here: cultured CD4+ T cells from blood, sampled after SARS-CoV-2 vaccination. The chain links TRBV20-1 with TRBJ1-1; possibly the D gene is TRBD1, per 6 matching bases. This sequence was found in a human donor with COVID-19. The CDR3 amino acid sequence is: CSARALTQGWNQAFF. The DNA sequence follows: TGCAGTGCTAGAGCGTTGACACAGGGTTGGAATCAAGCTTTCTTT.